This passage covers 5 T cell receptor beta chains from one sample sequenced in a study of post-analysis software for immune sequencing data. Unique molecular identifiers were carried by the TCR beta cDNA libraries. Each CDR3 protein is one row after TCRdb ran MiXCR on the PCR reads. This table has around 770,000 distinct CDR3 sequences, just over 45% appearing once. No antigen has been assigned to these receptors. Points from the study as a whole: Roughly five TRBV segments appeared more often in patients than in controls, and TRBV5-6, TRBV5-1 and TRBV20-1 were among these.

Specimen: blood. The receptors originated from a girl between 5 and 17 years old with multiple sclerosis.

This sequence joins TRBV20-1 and TRBJ2-1; 9 bases agree with TRBD2. Per germline, CDR1 DFQATT and CDR2 SNEGSKA (reference sequence). V lost 2 bases and J lost 10; bases outside the gene matches: 15. The CDR3 runs to 16 residues. The CDR3 nucleotides read TGCAGTGCTAGATCCCCCGGGACTAGCTTCCCCTACGAGCAGTTCTTC. Amino acid sequence: CSARSPGTSFPYEQFF.

The gene calls are TRBV7-9 and TRBJ2-7; the match to TRBD1 covers 9 bases. Germline values: CDR1 SEHNR, CDR2 FQNEAQ (reference sequence). This CDR3 has 16 amino acids. The V and J ends lost 5 bases and 5 bases, in that order; junction bases with no gene match: 13. Here the CDR3 DNA reads TGTGCCAGCAGCGGACCGGTCGGGACAGGGTATAACGAGCAGTACTTC. Encoded protein: CASSGPVGTGYNEQYF.

The chain combines TRBV12-3 or TRBV12-4 with TRBJ2-4; 10 nucleotides line up with TRBD1. The length of the CDR3 is 16 residues. V dropped 7 bases and J dropped 0; count of bases not matched to a gene: 6. The CDR3 protein is CASTLRDRGAKNIQYF. The CDR3 region has the DNA TGTGCCAGCACCCTTCGGGACAGGGGAGCCAAAAACATTCAGTACTTC.

The V and J genes are TRBV6-6 and TRBJ2-7; no clear D gene. The DNA matches TRBJ2-5 better at its end, which makes the J call doubtful. In germline, CDR1 is MNHNY, CDR2 SVGAGI (reference sequence). CDR3 length equals 15 residues. This CDR3 reads CASTSDRESQETQYF. The CDR3 nucleotides are TGTGCCAGCACCTCGGACCGAGAAAGCCAAGAGACCCAGTACTTC.

The chain couples TRBV7-2 to TRBJ1-1; tentatively, D is TRBD1 (5 bases). The CDR3 is 12 residues long. Germline V gene data show CDR1 as SGHTA and CDR2 as FQGNSA. Trimming took off 5 bases at V and 8 bases at J, with 12 bases between the two ends. Here the CDR3 DNA reads TGTGCCAGCAGCCCACCGGGGCCGGAAGCTTTCTTT. Translation: CASSPPGPEAFF.